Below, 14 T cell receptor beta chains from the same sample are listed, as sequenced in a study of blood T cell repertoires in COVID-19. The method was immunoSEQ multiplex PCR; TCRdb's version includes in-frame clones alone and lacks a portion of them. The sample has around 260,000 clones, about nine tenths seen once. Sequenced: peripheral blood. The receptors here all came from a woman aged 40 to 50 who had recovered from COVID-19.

CDR3 DNA sequence: TGTGCCAGCTCACCAGGGACTAGCGGGAGTAATGAGCAGTTCTTC. Its protein is CASSPGTSGSNEQFF. The chain has TRBV18 and TRBJ2-1; 14 nucleotides match TRBD2. There are 15 residues in the CDR3. Germline CDR1 and CDR2: KGHSH and LQKENI. Trimming took 2 bases from V and 7 from J; bases not matched to a gene: 1. Looking up the rest from reference TRBV18 and TRBJ2-1 gives the full variable domain: NAGVMQNPRHLVRRRGQEARLRCSPMKGHSHVYWYRQLPEEGLKFMVYLQKENIIDESGMPKERFSAEFPKEGPSILRIQQVVRGDSAAYFCASSPGTSGSNEQFFGPGTRLTVL.

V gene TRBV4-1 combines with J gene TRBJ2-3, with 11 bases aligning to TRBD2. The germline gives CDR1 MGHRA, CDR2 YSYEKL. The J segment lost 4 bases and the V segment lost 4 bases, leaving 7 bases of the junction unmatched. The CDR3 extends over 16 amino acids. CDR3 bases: TGCGCCAGCAGCCCCGTAGCGGGAGGGTTGGCAGATACGCAGTATTTT. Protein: CASSPVAGGLADTQYF.

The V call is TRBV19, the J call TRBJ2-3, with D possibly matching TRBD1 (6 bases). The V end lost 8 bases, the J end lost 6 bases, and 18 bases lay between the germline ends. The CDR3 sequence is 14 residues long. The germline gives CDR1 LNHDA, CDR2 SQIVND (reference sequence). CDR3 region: CASGGQRNTDTQYF. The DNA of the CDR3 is TGTGCCAGTGGAGGACAGAGGAACACGGATACGCAGTATTTT.

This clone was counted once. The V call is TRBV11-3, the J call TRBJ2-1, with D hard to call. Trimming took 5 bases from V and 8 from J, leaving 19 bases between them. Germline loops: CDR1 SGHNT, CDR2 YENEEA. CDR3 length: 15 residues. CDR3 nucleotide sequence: TGTGCCAGCAGCCTCATGTCGGCGGTACCCCATGAGCAGTTCTTC. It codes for CASSLMSAVPHEQFF.

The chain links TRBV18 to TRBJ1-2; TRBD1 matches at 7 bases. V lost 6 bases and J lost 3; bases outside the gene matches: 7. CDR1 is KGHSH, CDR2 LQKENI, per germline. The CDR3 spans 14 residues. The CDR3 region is CASSRDREDYGYTF. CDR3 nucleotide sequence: TGTGCCAGCTCCCGAGACAGGGAAGACTATGGCTACACCTTC. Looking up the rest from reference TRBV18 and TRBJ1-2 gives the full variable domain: NAGVMQNPRHLVRRRGQEARLRCSPMKGHSHVYWYRQLPEEGLKFMVYLQKENIIDESGMPKERFSAEFPKEGPSILRIQQVVRGDSAAYFCASSRDREDYGYTFGSGTRLTVV.

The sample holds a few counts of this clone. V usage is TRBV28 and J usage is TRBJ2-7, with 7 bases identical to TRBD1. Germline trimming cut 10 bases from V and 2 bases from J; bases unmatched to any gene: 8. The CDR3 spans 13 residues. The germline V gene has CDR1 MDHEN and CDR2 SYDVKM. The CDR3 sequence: CAILGQVAYEQYF. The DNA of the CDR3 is TGTGCCATCCTCGGACAGGTGGCCTACGAGCAGTACTTC.

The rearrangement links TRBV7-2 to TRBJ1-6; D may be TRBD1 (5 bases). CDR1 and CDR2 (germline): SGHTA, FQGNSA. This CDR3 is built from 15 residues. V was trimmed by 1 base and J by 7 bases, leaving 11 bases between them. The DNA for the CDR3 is TGTGCCAGCAGCTTAGGCGGGACGGGGAATTCACCCCTCCACTTT. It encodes CASSLGGTGNSPLHF.

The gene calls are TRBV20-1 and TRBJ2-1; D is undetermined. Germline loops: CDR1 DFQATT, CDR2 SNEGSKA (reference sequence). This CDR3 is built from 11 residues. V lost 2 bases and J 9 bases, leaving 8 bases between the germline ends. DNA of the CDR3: TGCAGTGCTAGAACGGAGACTGAGCAGTTCTTC. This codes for CSARTETEQFF.

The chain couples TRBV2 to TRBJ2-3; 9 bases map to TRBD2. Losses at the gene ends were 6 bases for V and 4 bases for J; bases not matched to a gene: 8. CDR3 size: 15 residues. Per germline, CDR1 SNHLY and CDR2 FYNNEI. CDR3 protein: CASRRTSARADTQYF. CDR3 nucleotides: TGTGCCAGCAGAAGGACTAGCGCTAGAGCAGATACGCAGTATTTT.

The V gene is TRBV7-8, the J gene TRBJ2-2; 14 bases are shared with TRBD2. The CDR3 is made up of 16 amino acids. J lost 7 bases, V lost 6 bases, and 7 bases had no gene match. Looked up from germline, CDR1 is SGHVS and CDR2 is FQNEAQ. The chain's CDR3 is CASSSTSGRAFGELFF. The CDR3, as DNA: TGTGCCAGCAGTTCGACTAGCGGGAGGGCTTTCGGGGAGCTGTTTTTT.

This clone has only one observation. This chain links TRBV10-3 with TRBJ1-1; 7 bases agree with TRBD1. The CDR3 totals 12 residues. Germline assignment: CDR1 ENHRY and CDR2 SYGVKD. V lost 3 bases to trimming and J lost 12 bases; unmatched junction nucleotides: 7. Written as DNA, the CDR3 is TGTGCCATCAGTGAACCGGGACAGAGGACTTTCTTT. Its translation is CAISEPGQRTFF.

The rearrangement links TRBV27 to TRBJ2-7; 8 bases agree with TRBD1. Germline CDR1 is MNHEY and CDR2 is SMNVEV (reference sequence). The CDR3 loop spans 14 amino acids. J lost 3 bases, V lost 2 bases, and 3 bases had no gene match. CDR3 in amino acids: CASSLGTGVYEQYF. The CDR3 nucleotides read TGTGCCAGCAGTTTAGGGACAGGAGTCTACGAGCAGTACTTC.

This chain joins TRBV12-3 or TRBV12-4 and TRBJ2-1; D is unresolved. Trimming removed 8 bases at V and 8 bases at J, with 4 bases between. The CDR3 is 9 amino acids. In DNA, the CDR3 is TGTGCCAGCCAGGATGAGCAGTTCTTC. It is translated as CASQDEQFF.

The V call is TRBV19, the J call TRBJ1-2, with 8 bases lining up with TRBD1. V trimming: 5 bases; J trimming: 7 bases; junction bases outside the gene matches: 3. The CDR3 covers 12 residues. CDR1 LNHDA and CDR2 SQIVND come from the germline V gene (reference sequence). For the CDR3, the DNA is TGTGCCAGTAGTTCAACAGGGGGTGGCTACACCTTC. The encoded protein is CASSSTGGGYTF.